The source of this T cell receptor (beta chain) is a study of OX40 agonist ivuxolimab in advanced cancers. Study observations and caveats: The specificity for antigen of the expanded peripheral T cells was not determined.

V lost 4 bases and J lost 4, with 7 bases in between. CDR1 is SGHRS and CDR2 is YFSETQ in the germline V gene. There are 12 residues in the CDR3. Sequencing was performed with immunoSEQ multiplex PCR; in TCRdb, only in-frame clones are kept and a portion is missing. This sample has about 48,000 clones, with 70% to 80% found just once. This clone was observed a few times. Its antigen remains unknown. The J gene is TRBJ2-3, the V gene TRBV5-1; D unclear. The receptor comes from an adult with an advanced solid tumor such as melanoma, head and neck, liver or kidney cancer. The sample was CD4+ or CD8+ T cells sorted from blood, taken in a trial of the OX40 agonist ivuxolimab. In nucleotides, the CDR3 is TGCGCCAGCAGCAGAGCGTCAGATACGCAGTATTTT. Its translation is CASSRASDTQYF.